This TCR beta chain is drawn from a study of CD8 T cells in ankylosing spondylitis. MiXCR, run by TCRdb on the 5' RACE reads, gives a single entry per CDR3 protein. The table has about 540,000 distinct CDR3 sequences, about 12% seen once. The V gene lost 4 bases and the J gene lost 3 bases, with 14 bases spanning the gap. Germline loops: CDR1 SGHRS, CDR2 YFSETQ. The CDR3 extends over 15 amino acids. At least ten counts were recorded for this clonotype. What it binds is unknown. Study-level results: A motif of 7 to 9 highly homologous TCR beta variants was seen as apparently characteristic of ankylosing spondylitis blood.

The V gene is TRBV5-1, the J gene TRBJ1-5; possible D gene TRBD1, 5 bases. The sequencing sample was made of blood, either unsorted or a sorted T cell fraction (not recorded which). The sequence was collected from a male donor with ankylosing spondylitis. The CDR3 reads CASSIAGTYNQPQHF. The CDR3 bases are TGCGCCAGCAGCATCGCCGGGACTTACAATCAGCCCCAGCATTTT.